This record concerns one T cell receptor (beta chain) sequence. Its specificity is unknown. The sample is drawn from a study of shared clonotypes between healthy human individuals. The study, taken as a whole, reports: Shared clonotypes: 4.5% to 6% naive CD4, about 4% naive CD8, roughly 2.4% memory CD4, approximately 0.41% memory CD8. All-four-donor shared clonotypes had higher generation probabilities than non-shared clonotypes did.

The CDR3 has 13 amino acids. Trimming pared 4 bases from V and 9 bases from J, leaving 16 bases between. Per germline, CDR1 SGHDT and CDR2 YYEEEE. Measured with immunoSEQ multiplex PCR; TCRdb has only the in-frame clones, and not every one. The sample records millions of clones, around 94% being singletons. The TCR comes from a man aged 18 to 29 in good health. The chain joins TRBV5-6 to TRBJ2-5, with no clear D. Sequencing was performed on naive CD4+ T cells sorted from blood. The subset: CD45RA+ positively selected. In nucleotides, the CDR3 is TGTGCCAGCAGCCCGGGCGCGGTTAAAGCCCAGTACTTC. Translated: CASSPGAVKAQYF.